Here is one T cell receptor beta chain with its context. Its antigen is not known. The data belong to a study of T cell responses to AZD1222 COVID-19 vaccine. Study-wide results and limits: Increased Spike-specific TCR breadth and depth were observed after two AZD1222 doses. At 160-218 and 743-854, vaccine-associated CD4 TCRs were dominant, and they spanned spike. Seropositive status at baseline applied to only six AZD1222 recipients. Donor demographics were predominantly white British with a female majority; clonal diversity may be underestimated.

This table comes from immunoSEQ multiplex PCR, and its TCRdb copy is limited to in-frame clones, with some not included. The top ten hold 5% of the sample, which has approximately 160,000 clones, 91% seen once. The TCR originated in an adult in good health. This specimen consisted of peripheral blood, obtained on day 0 of AZD1222 vaccination.

The CDR3 nucleotides are TGTGCCAGCACCTCCGTCGCAGGGGTGGAGGAAAAACTGTTTTTT. Its protein is CASTSVAGVEEKLFF. The chain couples TRBV6-5 to TRBJ1-4; perhaps TRBD1 as D (6 bases). CDR1 and CDR2 from the germline V gene are MNHEY and SVGAGI. The CDR3 is 15 residues long. V lost 7 bases to trimming and J lost 8 bases, with 20 bases between them.